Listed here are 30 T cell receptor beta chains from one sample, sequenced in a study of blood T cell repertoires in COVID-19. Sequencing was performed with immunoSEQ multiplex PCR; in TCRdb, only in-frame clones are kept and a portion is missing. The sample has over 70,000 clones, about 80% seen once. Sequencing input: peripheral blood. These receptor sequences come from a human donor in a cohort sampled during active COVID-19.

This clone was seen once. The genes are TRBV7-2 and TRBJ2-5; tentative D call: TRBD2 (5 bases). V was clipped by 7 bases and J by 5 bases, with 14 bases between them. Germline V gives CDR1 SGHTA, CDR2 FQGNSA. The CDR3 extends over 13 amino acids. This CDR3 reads CASTPWGVETQYF. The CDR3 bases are TGTGCCAGCACCCCTTGGGGAGTTGAGACCCAGTACTTC.

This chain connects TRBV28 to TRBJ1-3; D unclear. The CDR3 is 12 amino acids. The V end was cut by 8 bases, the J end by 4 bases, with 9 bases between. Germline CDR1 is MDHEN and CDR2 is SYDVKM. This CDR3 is CASEDGGNTIYF. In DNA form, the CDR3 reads TGTGCCAGCGAGGATGGAGGAAACACCATATATTTT. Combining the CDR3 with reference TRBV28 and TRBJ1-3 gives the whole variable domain DVKVTQSSRYLVKRTGEKVFLECVQDMDHENMFWYRQDPGLGLRLIYFSYDVKMKEKGDIPEGYSVSREKKERFSLILESASTNQTSMYLCASEDGGNTIYFGEGSWLTVV.

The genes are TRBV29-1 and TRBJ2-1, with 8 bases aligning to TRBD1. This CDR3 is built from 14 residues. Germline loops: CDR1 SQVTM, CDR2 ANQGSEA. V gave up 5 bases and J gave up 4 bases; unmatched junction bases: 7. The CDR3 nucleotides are TGCAGCGTTAACCGGGACAGGCGATACAATGAGCAGTTCTTC. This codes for CSVNRDRRYNEQFF.

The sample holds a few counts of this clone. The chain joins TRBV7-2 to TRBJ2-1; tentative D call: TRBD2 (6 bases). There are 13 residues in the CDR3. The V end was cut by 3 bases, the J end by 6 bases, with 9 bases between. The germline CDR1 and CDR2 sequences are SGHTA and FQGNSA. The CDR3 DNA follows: TGTGCCAGCAGCTTTTTCGGGAGCAATGAGCAGTTCTTC. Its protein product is CASSFFGSNEQFF.

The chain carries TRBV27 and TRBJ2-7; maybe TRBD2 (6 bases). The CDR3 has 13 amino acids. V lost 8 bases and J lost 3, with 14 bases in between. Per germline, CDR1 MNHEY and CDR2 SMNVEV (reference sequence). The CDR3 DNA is TGTGCCAGCGGCGGGCGGGGATTCTACGAGCAGTACTTC. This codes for CASGGRGFYEQYF.

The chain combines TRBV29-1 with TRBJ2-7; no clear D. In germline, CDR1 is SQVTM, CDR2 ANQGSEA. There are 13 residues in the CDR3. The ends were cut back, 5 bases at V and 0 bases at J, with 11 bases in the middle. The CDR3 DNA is TGCAGCGTTTTTCGTCCCTTCTCCTACGAGCAGTACTTC. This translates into CSVFRPFSYEQYF.

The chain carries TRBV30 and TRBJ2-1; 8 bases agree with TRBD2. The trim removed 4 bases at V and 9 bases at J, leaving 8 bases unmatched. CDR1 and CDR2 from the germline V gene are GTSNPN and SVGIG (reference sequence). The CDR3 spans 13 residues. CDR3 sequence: CAWTPPAGGEQFF. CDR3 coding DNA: TGTGCCTGGACTCCCCCGGCGGGAGGTGAGCAGTTCTTC.

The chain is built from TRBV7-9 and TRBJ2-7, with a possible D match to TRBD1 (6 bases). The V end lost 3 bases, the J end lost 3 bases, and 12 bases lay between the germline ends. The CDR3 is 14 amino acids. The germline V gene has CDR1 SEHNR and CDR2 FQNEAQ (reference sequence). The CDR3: CASSFPGHSYEQYF. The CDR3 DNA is TGTGCCAGCAGCTTCCCGGGACACAGCTACGAGCAGTACTTC.

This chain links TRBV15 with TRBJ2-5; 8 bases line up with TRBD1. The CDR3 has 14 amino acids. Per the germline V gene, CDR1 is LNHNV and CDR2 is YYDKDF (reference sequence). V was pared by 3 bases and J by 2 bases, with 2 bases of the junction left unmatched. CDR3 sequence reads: CATSRRTGQETQYF. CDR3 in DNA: TGTGCCACCAGCAGGCGGACAGGGCAAGAGACCCAGTACTTC. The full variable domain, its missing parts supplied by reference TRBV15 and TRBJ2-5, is DAMVIQNPRYQVTQFGKPVTLSCSQTLNHNVMYWYQQKSSQAPKLLFHYYDKDFNNEADTPDNFQSRRPNTSFCFLDIRSPGLGDTAMYLCATSRRTGQETQYFGPGTRLLVL.

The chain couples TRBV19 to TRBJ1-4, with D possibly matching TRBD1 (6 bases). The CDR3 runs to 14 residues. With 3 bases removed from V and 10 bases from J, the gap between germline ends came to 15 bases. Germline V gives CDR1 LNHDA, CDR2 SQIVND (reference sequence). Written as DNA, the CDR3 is TGTGCCAGTAGTATGGAAGGGGGAAGCGGAAAACTGTTTTTT. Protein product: CASSMEGGSGKLFF.

The CDR3 DNA is TGTGCCAGCTGCCCCTATAGCGCCAATTCCTACAATGAGCAGTTCTTC. As protein: CASCPYSANSYNEQFF. This chain uses TRBV27 with TRBJ2-1; D possibly corresponds to TRBD2 (5 bases). The CDR3 spans 16 residues. V was clipped by 8 bases and J by 1 base, with 18 bases between them. Germline V gene lookup returns CDR1 MNHEY and CDR2 SMNVEV (reference sequence).

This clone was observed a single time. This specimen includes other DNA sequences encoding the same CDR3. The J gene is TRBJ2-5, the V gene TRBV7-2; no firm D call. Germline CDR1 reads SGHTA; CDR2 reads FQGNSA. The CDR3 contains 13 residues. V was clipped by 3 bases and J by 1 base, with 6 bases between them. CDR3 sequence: CASSLTPQETQYF. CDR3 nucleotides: TGTGCCAGCAGCTTGACACCCCAAGAGACCCAGTACTTC.

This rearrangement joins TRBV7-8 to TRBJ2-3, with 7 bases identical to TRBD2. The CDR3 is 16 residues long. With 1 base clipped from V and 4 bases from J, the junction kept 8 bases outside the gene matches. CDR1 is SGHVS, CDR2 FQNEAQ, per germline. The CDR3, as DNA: TGTGCCAGCAGCTTAGGTAAACTAGCGTCGGCAGATACGCAGTATTTT. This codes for CASSLGKLASADTQYF.

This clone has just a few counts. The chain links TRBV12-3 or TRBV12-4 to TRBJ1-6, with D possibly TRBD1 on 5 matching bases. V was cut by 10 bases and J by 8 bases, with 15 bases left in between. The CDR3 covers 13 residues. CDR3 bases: TGTGCCATCAACTCGGGAGGGGATTCACCCCTCCACTTT. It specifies CAINSGGDSPLHF.

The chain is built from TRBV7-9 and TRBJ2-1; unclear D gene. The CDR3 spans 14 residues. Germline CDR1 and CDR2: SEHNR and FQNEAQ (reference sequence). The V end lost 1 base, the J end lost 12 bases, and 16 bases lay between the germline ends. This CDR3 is CASSLELPQKRQFF. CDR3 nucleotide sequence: TGTGCCAGCAGCTTAGAACTGCCACAAAAGCGGCAGTTCTTC.

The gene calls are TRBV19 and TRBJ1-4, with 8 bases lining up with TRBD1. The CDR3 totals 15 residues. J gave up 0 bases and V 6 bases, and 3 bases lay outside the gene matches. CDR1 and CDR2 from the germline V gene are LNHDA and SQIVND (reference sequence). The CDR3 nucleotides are TGTGCCAGTAGGGACAGGGTGTCAACTAATGAAAAACTGTTTTTT. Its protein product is CASRDRVSTNEKLFF.

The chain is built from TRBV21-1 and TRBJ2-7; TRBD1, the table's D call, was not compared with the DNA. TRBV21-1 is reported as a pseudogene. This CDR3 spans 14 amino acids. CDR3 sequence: CASSKRGHHYEQYF. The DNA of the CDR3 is TGTGCCAGCAGCAAACGTGGACACCACTACGAGCAGTACTTC.

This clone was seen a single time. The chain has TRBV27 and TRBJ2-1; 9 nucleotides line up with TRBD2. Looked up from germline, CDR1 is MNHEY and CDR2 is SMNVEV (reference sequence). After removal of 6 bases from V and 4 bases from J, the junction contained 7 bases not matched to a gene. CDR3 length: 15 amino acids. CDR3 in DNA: TGTGCCAGCAGCATTAGCGGGAGCGGATACAATGAGCAGTTCTTC. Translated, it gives CASSISGSGYNEQFF.

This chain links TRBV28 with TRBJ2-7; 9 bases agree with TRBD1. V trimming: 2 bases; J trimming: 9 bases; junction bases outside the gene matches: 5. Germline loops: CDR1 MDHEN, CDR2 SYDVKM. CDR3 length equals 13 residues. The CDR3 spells CASSLAGQGGQYF. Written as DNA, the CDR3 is TGTGCCAGCAGTTTAGCGGGACAGGGTGGGCAGTACTTC.

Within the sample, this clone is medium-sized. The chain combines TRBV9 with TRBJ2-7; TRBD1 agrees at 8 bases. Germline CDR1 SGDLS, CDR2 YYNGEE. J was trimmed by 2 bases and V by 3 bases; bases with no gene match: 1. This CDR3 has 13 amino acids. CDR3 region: CASSAQGAYEQYF. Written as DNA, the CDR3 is TGTGCCAGCAGCGCACAGGGGGCCTACGAGCAGTACTTC.

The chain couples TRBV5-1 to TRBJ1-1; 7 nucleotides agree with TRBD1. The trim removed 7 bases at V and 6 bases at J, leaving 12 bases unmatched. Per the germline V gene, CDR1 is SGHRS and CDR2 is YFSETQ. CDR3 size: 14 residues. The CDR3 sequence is CASGKETGLAEAFF. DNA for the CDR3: TGCGCCAGCGGTAAGGAGACAGGGCTCGCTGAAGCTTTCTTT.

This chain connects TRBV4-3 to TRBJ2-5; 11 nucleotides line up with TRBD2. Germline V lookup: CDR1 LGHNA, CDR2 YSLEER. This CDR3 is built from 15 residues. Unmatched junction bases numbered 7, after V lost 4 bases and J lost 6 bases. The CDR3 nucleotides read TGCGCCAGCAGCCTAGGACTAGCGGGTGGACAGACCCAGTACTTC. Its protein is CASSLGLAGGQTQYF.

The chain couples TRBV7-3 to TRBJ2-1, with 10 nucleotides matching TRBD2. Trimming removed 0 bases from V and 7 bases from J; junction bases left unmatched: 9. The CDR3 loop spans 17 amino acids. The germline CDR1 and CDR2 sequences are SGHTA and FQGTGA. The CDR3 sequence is CASSLTPTSGVGNEQFF. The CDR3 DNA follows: TGTGCCAGCAGCTTAACCCCCACTAGCGGGGTTGGGAATGAGCAGTTCTTC.

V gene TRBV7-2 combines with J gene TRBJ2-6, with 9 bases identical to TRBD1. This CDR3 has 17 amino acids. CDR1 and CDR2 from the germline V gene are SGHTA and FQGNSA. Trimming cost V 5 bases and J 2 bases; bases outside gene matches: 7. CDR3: CASSGGTGLTGANVLTF. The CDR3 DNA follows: TGTGCCAGCAGCGGCGGGACAGGGCTTACTGGGGCCAACGTCCTGACTTTC.

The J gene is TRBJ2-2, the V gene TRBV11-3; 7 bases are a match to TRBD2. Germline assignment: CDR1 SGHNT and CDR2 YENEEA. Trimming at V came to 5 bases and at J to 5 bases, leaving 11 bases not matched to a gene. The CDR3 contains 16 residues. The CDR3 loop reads CASSHSVGRATGELFF. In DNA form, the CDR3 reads TGTGCCAGCAGCCATTCTGTGGGGAGGGCTACCGGGGAGCTGTTTTTT.

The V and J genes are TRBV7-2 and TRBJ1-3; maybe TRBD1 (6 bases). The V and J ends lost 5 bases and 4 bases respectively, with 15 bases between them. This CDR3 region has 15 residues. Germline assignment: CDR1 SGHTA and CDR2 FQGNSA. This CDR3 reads CASSRGAGRGNTIYF. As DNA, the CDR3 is TGTGCCAGCAGCCGGGGGGCAGGGCGGGGAAACACCATATATTTT. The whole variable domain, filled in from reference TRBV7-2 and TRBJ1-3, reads GAGVSQSPSNKVTEKGKDVELRCDPISGHTALYWYRQSLGQGLEFLIYFQGNSAPDKSGLPSDRFSAERTGGSVSTLTIQRTQQEDSAVYLCASSRGAGRGNTIYFGEGSWLTVV.

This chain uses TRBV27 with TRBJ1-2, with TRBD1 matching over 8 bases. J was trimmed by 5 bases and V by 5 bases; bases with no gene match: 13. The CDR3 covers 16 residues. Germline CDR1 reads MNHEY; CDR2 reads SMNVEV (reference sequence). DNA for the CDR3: TGTGCCAGCAGTCCGAGGACAGGGCGAATTAGTTATGGCTACACCTTC. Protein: CASSPRTGRISYGYTF.

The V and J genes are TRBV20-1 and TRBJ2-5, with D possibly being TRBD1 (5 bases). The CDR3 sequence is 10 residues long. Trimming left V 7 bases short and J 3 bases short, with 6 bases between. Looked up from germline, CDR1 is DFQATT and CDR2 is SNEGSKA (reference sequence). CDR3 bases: TGCAGTGAAGGGGAAGAGACCCAGTACTTC. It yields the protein CSEGEETQYF.

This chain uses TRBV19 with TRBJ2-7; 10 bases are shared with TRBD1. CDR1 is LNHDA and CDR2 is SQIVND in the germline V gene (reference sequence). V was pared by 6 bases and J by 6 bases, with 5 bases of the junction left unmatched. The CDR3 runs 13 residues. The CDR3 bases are TGTGCCAGTAGAGGGACAGGGGTTCCCGAGCAGTACTTC. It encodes CASRGTGVPEQYF.

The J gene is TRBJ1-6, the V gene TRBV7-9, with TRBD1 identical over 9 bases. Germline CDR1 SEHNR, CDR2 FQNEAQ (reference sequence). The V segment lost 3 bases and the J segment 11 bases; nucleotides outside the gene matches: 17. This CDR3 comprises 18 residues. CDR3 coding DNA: TGTGCCAGCAGCTTCCGACCCGGGACAGGGCTGGGGTTGCCACCCCTCCACTTT. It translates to CASSFRPGTGLGLPPLHF.